These T cell receptor beta chains were read from a single sample in a study of shared clonotypes between healthy human individuals. Measured with immunoSEQ multiplex PCR; TCRdb has only the in-frame clones, and not every one. The sample consists of 2.5 million or so clones, around 94% of them appearing once. The specimen sequenced was naive CD4+ T cells sorted from blood. Receptors originate from a young man in good health. Each CDR3 is given without its conserved first and last residue.

ASRGQGIFHEQY	TRBV27	TRBJ2-7	12
ASSLATGPVEQF	TRBV11-3	TRBJ2-1	12
ASSVSSEGRWNEQY	TRBV9	TRBJ2-7	14
AWSVGVWMSDTEAF	TRBV30	TRBJ1-1	14
ASSPTGASGNTIY	TRBV7-9	TRBJ1-3	13
ASSLGLRESNEKLF	TRBV7-8	TRBJ1-4	14
ASIPGSTGIIQETQY	TRBV28	TRBJ2-5	15
ASSRPGTGNEKLF	TRBV28	TRBJ1-4	13
ASSLTTRPTEAF	TRBV2	TRBJ1-1	12
ASSGSADPRGGNEQF	TRBV10-1	TRBJ2-1	15
ASSPYTGELF	TRBV7-2	TRBJ2-2	10